This T cell receptor beta chain comes out of a study of blood T cell repertoires in COVID-19. Study at large: The study drew acute and convalescent COVID-19 samples from the United States, Italy and Spain. Sample material is recorded as cDNA or gDNA derived from T cells, B-cell-depleted T cells, or PBMCs.

In germline, CDR1 is SGHRS, CDR2 YFSETQ. The CDR3 contains 15 residues. V was cut by 1 base and J by 2 bases, with 12 bases left in between. Original methodology: How many nucleated cells were present was estimated from reference gene primer amplification. Assay: immunoSEQ multiplex PCR; the TCRdb copy retains only in-frame clones and omits some. V, J and clone size derive from that table, while D and trimming were established from the DNA sequence. This repertoire shows approximately 140,000 clones, around 89% found once; its top ten account for 28%. The receptor comes from a human donor in a cohort sampled during active COVID-19. This sequence joins TRBV5-1 and TRBJ1-2; D is perhaps TRBD1 (6 bases). Material: peripheral blood. The CDR3 region has the DNA TGCGCCAGCAGCTTGAGTTCAGGGACAAACTATGGCTACACCTTC. Residues: CASSLSSGTNYGYTF.